These 27 T cell receptor beta chains originate from one sample sequenced in a study of shared clonotypes between healthy human individuals. Produced via immunoSEQ multiplex PCR; TCRdb's table is partial and in-frame only. This table holds fewer than 500,000 clones, 60% to 80% found once. Sequencing used PBMCs. All receptors come from a woman between 35 and 50 years old in good health. Some clones in this sample may be carry-over from other donors' samples.

This clone has a handful of counts. The chain uses TRBV7-9 and TRBJ2-7; the D gene is possibly TRBD2 (5 bases). Trimming cost V 5 bases and J 6 bases, with 20 bases left between them. CDR3 length: 15 residues. CDR1 SEHNR and CDR2 FQNEAQ come from the germline V gene (reference sequence). The CDR3 sequence: CASSQGRTLSLEQYF. CDR3 in DNA: TGTGCCAGCAGCCAAGGACGGACTCTATCTCTCGAGCAGTACTTC.

The V and J genes are TRBV9 and TRBJ1-2; D gene uncertain. This CDR3 has 15 residues. Germline values: CDR1 SGDLS, CDR2 YYNGEE. With 0 bases removed from V and 0 bases from J, the gap between germline ends came to 9 bases. CDR3: CASSVGYTSNYGYTF. The CDR3 nucleotides read TGTGCCAGCAGCGTAGGCTACACCTCTAACTATGGCTACACCTTC.

The chain couples TRBV11-2 to TRBJ2-1, with D unclear. Germline V gene sequence: CDR1 SGHAT, CDR2 FQNNGV. There are 11 residues in the CDR3. With 1 base removed from V and 10 bases from J, the gap between germline ends came to 5 bases. The CDR3 sequence: CASSLGVEQFF. The CDR3 DNA is TGTGCCAGCAGCTTAGGGGTAGAGCAGTTCTTC. Complete variable domain (other parts from reference TRBV11-2 and TRBJ2-1): EAGVAQSPRYKIIEKRQSVAFWCNPISGHATLYWYQQILGQGPKLLIQFQNNGVVDDSQLPKDRFSAERLKGVDSTLKIQPAKLEDSAVYLCASSLGVEQFFGPGTRLTVL.

This clone was detected only a few times. This rearrangement joins TRBV15 to TRBJ1-2; D is unresolved. The CDR3 covers 14 residues. The V and J ends lost 1 base and 2 bases respectively, with 8 bases between them. Germline values: CDR1 LNHNV, CDR2 YYDKDF (reference sequence). The CDR3 sequence: CATSRAQRNYGYTF. In DNA form, the CDR3 reads TGTGCCACCAGCAGAGCCCAGCGGAACTATGGCTACACCTTC.

This clone has only one observation. The chain joins TRBV6-5 to TRBJ1-4; a possible D gene is TRBD1 (5 bases). The CDR3 contains 15 residues. Germline V CDR1 and CDR2: MNHEY, SVGAGI. The V and J ends lost 6 bases and 8 bases respectively, with 19 bases between them. Written as DNA, the CDR3 is TGTGCCAGCAGGTCCGGGGGGAGTCTAATCGAAAAACTGTTTTTT. This translates into CASRSGGSLIEKLFF.

J is TRBJ2-7 and V is TRBV6-5; 10 bases line up with TRBD2. Germline V gives CDR1 MNHEY, CDR2 SVGAGI. After removal of 7 bases from V and 6 bases from J, the junction contained 6 bases not matched to a gene. The length of the CDR3 is 13 residues. DNA for the CDR3: TGTGCCAGCAATCGGCTAGCGGGAGCCGAGCAGTACTTC. Its protein product is CASNRLAGAEQYF.

This chain connects TRBV30 to TRBJ1-2; D is unresolved. Per the germline V gene, CDR1 is GTSNPN and CDR2 is SVGIG (reference sequence). The CDR3 has 13 residues. V was pared by 0 bases and J by 9 bases, with 14 bases between. The CDR3 loop is CAWSVLTVHSYTF. DNA for the CDR3: TGTGCCTGGAGTGTACTTACAGTCCATAGCTACACCTTC. The full variable domain, with the rest looked up from reference TRBV30 and TRBJ1-2, is SQTIHQWPATLVQPVGSPLSLECTVEGTSNPNLYWYRQAAGRGLQLLFYSVGIGQISSEVPQNLSASRPQDRQFILSSKKLLLSDSGFYLCAWSVLTVHSYTFGSGTRLTVV.

This clone was recorded a few times. The chain combines TRBV10-3 with TRBJ2-3; D gene ambiguous. The CDR3 totals 13 residues. Germline CDR1 reads ENHRY; CDR2 reads SYGVKD. Trimming cost V 4 bases and J 3 bases, with 8 bases left between them. CDR3 residues: CAISAVGTDTQYF. The CDR3 nucleotides are TGTGCCATCAGTGCCGTGGGGACAGATACGCAGTATTTT.

The chain is built from TRBV9 and TRBJ1-2, with TRBD1 identical over 7 bases. Germline values: CDR1 SGDLS, CDR2 YYNGEE. The CDR3 contains 13 residues. V lost 2 bases to trimming and J lost 6 bases; unmatched junction nucleotides: 4. CDR3 nucleotides: TGTGCCAGCAGCGTCGACAGGGCGGATGGCTACACCTTC. As protein: CASSVDRADGYTF.

The chain combines TRBV29-1 with TRBJ1-2, with a possible D match to TRBD1 (6 bases). Germline lookup yields CDR1 SQVTM and CDR2 ANQGSEA. Trimming removed 6 bases from V and 4 bases from J, with 12 bases in between. The CDR3 sequence is 12 residues long. CDR3 sequence reads: CSVLTGGYGYTF. In nucleotides, the CDR3 is TGCAGCGTCCTGACAGGAGGCTATGGCTACACCTTC.

V usage is TRBV5-1 and J usage is TRBJ2-5; D unresolved. CDR1 is SGHRS, CDR2 YFSETQ, per germline. Trimming pared 4 bases from V and 5 bases from J, leaving 12 bases between. There are 13 residues in the CDR3. The CDR3 sequence: CASSPSPEETQYF. CDR3 DNA: TGCGCCAGCAGCCCCAGCCCGGAGGAGACCCAGTACTTC.

This clone was detected once. The chain carries TRBV30 and TRBJ2-1, with D uncertain. The germline V gene has CDR1 GTSNPN and CDR2 SVGIG (reference sequence). This CDR3 spans 13 amino acids. V lost 0 bases and J lost 7, with 10 bases in between. This CDR3 reads CAWSVLLANEQFF. The CDR3 nucleotides are TGTGCCTGGAGTGTACTTCTGGCGAATGAGCAGTTCTTC.

The chain links TRBV7-3 to TRBJ2-1, with 7 positions matching TRBD2. CDR3 length: 16 amino acids. CDR1 is SGHTA, CDR2 FQGTGA, per germline. The V gene end was trimmed by 2 bases and the J gene end by 12 bases; junction bases not matched to a gene: 16. CDR3 in DNA: TGTGCCAGCAGCTTAGGCCCCCGAGCGGGCGGGGAGGGGCAGTTCTTC. It is translated as CASSLGPRAGGEGQFF.

The chain employs TRBV2 and TRBJ2-1, with TRBD2 as a possible D gene (5 bases). CDR3 size: 17 residues. Germline CDR1 reads SNHLY; CDR2 reads FYNNEI. V was pared by 1 base and J by 7 bases, with 20 bases between. DNA for the CDR3: TGTGCCAGCAGTGAAGTCCAGTTAGCGAAGAATATGAATGAGCAGTTCTTC. Encoded protein: CASSEVQLAKNMNEQFF.

The rearrangement uses TRBV5-1 and TRBJ1-4; D is unresolved. Germline CDR1 SGHRS, CDR2 YFSETQ. Trimming removed 4 bases at V and 8 bases at J, with 18 bases between. The CDR3 has 15 amino acids. The CDR3 bases are TGCGCCAGCAGCCTGGAAGGGCAGCGGCAAGAAAAACTGTTTTTT. It is translated as CASSLEGQRQEKLFF. The full variable domain, rest sourced from reference TRBV5-1 and TRBJ1-4, is KAGVTQTPRYLIKTRGQQVTLSCSPISGHRSVSWYQQTPGQGLQFLFEYFSETQRNKGNFPGRFSGRQFSNSRSEMNVSTLELGDSALYLCASSLEGQRQEKLFFGSGTQLSVL.

The chain employs TRBV5-6 and TRBJ1-1; D is ambiguous. The CDR3 extends over 14 amino acids. The germline gives CDR1 SGHDT, CDR2 YYEEEE. V was cut by 2 bases and J by 1 base, with 9 bases left in between. The CDR3 loop is CASSFSTQNTEAFF. The CDR3 region has the DNA TGTGCCAGCAGCTTTTCGACACAGAACACTGAAGCTTTCTTT.

The chain couples TRBV6-5 to TRBJ2-7, with TRBD1 matching over 10 bases. J was trimmed by 2 bases and V by 6 bases; bases with no gene match: 4. This CDR3 has 14 residues. Germline V lookup: CDR1 MNHEY, CDR2 SVGAGI. This CDR3 is CASRVGQGAYEQYF. The CDR3 nucleotides are TGTGCCAGCAGGGTCGGACAGGGGGCCTACGAGCAGTACTTC.

CDR3 residues: CASSLDSGSSYNEQFF. CDR3 in DNA: TGCGCCAGCAGCTTGGATTCCGGGAGCTCCTACAATGAGCAGTTCTTC. V gene TRBV5-1 combines with J gene TRBJ2-1, with a possible D match to TRBD2 (6 bases). V gave up 0 bases and J gave up 0 bases, with 10 bases separating them. This CDR3 has 16 amino acids. Germline V gene sequence: CDR1 SGHRS, CDR2 YFSETQ. The full variable domain, rest sourced from reference TRBV5-1 and TRBJ2-1, is KAGVTQTPRYLIKTRGQQVTLSCSPISGHRSVSWYQQTPGQGLQFLFEYFSETQRNKGNFPGRFSGRQFSNSRSEMNVSTLELGDSALYLCASSLDSGSSYNEQFFGPGTRLTVL.

The genes are TRBV10-3 and TRBJ1-1; possible D gene TRBD1, 6 bases. Germline loops: CDR1 ENHRY, CDR2 SYGVKD. The length of the CDR3 is 13 residues. The V gene lost 6 bases and the J gene lost 1 base, with 9 bases spanning the gap. The chain's CDR3 is CAISRQENTEAFF. CDR3 coding DNA: TGTGCCATCAGCAGACAGGAGAACACTGAAGCTTTCTTT.

The V gene is TRBV28, the J gene TRBJ1-2, with D perhaps TRBD1 (5 bases). Trimming stripped 10 bases from V and 5 bases from J, with 17 bases between. The CDR3 has 13 residues. Germline loops: CDR1 MDHEN, CDR2 SYDVKM. CDR3 in amino acids: CATARDSIYGYTF. The CDR3 bases are TGTGCCACCGCTCGGGACTCTATATATGGCTACACCTTC.

The V call is TRBV28, the J call TRBJ2-1; D not certain. CDR1 and CDR2 (germline): MDHEN, SYDVKM. This CDR3 comprises 15 residues. Trimming removed 2 bases at V and 3 bases at J, with 11 bases between. The CDR3 is CASSLNKGGYNEQFF. The CDR3 region has the DNA TGTGCCAGCAGTTTAAATAAGGGCGGCTACAATGAGCAGTTCTTC. Together with reference TRBV28 and TRBJ2-1, the CDR3 gives the full variable domain: DVKVTQSSRYLVKRTGEKVFLECVQDMDHENMFWYRQDPGLGLRLIYFSYDVKMKEKGDIPEGYSVSREKKERFSLILESASTNQTSMYLCASSLNKGGYNEQFFGPGTRLTVL.

In this sample, this clone turned up many times. The chain joins TRBV6-4 to TRBJ2-2; 8 bases match TRBD1. The CDR3 consists of 14 residues. Germline lookup yields CDR1 MRHNA and CDR2 SNTAGT. Trimming removed 6 bases from V and 5 bases from J; junction bases left unmatched: 5. This CDR3 reads CASSQQGETGELFF. The CDR3 DNA is TGTGCCAGCAGCCAACAGGGGGAAACCGGGGAGCTGTTTTTT.

The sample holds a few counts of this clone. The chain uses TRBV7-3 and TRBJ2-7; possibly TRBD2 for D (6 bases). This CDR3 is built from 15 residues. Germline loops: CDR1 SGHTA, CDR2 FQGTGA. V lost 2 bases and J lost 4, with 15 bases in between. Written as DNA, the CDR3 is TGTGCCAGCAGCTTAGGGGAGGCTAAAATATACGAGCAGTACTTC. Translated: CASSLGEAKIYEQYF.

This clone has a handful of counts. The V call is TRBV6-5, the J call TRBJ2-7; TRBD1 matches 7 bases. The trim removed 6 bases at V and 6 bases at J, leaving 2 bases unmatched. Germline CDR1 reads MNHEY; CDR2 reads SVGAGI. This CDR3 region has 11 residues. This chain's CDR3 is CASRRQGEQYF. As DNA, the CDR3 is TGTGCCAGCAGACGACAGGGCGAGCAGTACTTC.

The chain links TRBV20-1 to TRBJ2-3; D uncertain. V shed 7 bases and J shed 2 bases, with 7 bases lying between them. There are 11 residues in the CDR3. The germline V gene has CDR1 DFQATT and CDR2 SNEGSKA (reference sequence). Here the CDR3 reads CSGQYTDTQYF. Here the CDR3 DNA reads TGCAGTGGACAATACACAGATACGCAGTATTTT.

The chain joins TRBV15 to TRBJ1-4, with a tentative D call TRBD1 (5 bases). CDR1 LNHNV and CDR2 YYDKDF come from the germline V gene (reference sequence). The CDR3 length is 17 residues. Trimming pared 6 bases from V and 3 bases from J, leaving 20 bases between. The CDR3 DNA sequence: TGTGCCACCAGACGTGGGGGGATCCGGGTGTCTAATGAAAAACTGTTTTTT. This gives the protein CATRRGGIRVSNEKLFF. The whole variable domain, remainder taken from reference TRBV15 and TRBJ1-4, is DAMVIQNPRYQVTQFGKPVTLSCSQTLNHNVMYWYQQKSSQAPKLLFHYYDKDFNNEADTPDNFQSRRPNTSFCFLDIRSPGLGDTAMYLCATRRGGIRVSNEKLFFGSGTQLSVL.

This chain joins TRBV28 and TRBJ1-2, with D perhaps matching TRBD1 (6 bases). This CDR3 region has 15 residues. Germline values: CDR1 MDHEN, CDR2 SYDVKM. The V end was cut by 6 bases, the J end by 4 bases, with 18 bases between. In DNA form, the CDR3 reads TGTGCCAGCAGCATGCCCGCCGGGGGCGGCTATGGCTACACCTTC. Residues: CASSMPAGGGYGYTF.